The present T cell receptor beta chain was sequenced within a study of early T cells in non-severe SARS-CoV-2 infection. Study-level information: With bulk RNA from unsorted whole blood as input, sequencing yielded unpaired chains.

As part of library construction, unique molecular identifiers were attached to individual cDNA molecules. One entry per CDR3 protein results from TCRdb running MiXCR on the 5' RACE reads. The sample records about 92,000 distinct CDR3 sequences, roughly 15% being singletons. Only a few counts were recorded for this clonotype. Its antigen is still unknown. Regarding the study as a whole: VDJdb matching skewed toward anti-spike CD8 responses, missing private and CD4 specificities.

The CDR3 totals 16 residues. V lost 2 bases, J lost 3 bases, and 9 bases stayed unmatched. Germline V gene data show CDR1 as MNHEY and CDR2 as SMNVEV (reference sequence). Sequences were obtained from whole blood. The origin of this receptor is an adult who was a healthcare worker with PCR-confirmed SARS-CoV-2 infection or an uninfected control (not recorded which). The chain employs TRBV27 and TRBJ2-7; 8 bases are a match to TRBD2. CDR3 nucleotides: TGTGCCAGCAGTTTAGCCCCCCCCGCGGGAGGCTACGAGCAGTACTTC. This encodes CASSLAPPAGGYEQYF.